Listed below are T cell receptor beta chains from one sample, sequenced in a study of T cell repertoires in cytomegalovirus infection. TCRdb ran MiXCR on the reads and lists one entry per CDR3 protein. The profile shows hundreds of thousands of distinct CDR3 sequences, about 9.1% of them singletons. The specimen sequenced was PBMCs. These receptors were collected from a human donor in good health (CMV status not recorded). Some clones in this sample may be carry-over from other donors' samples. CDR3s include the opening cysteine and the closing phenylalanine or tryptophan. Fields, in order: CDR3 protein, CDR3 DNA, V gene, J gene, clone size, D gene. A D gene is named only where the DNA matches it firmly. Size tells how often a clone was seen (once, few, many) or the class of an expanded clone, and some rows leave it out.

CDR3 protein: CASSPPTSGGSGELFF
CDR3 DNA: TGTGCCAGCAGCCCCCCGACTAGCGGGGGGTCCGGGGAGCTGTTTTTT
V gene: TRBV7-3
J gene: TRBJ2-2
clone size: many
D gene: TRBD2

CDR3 protein: CSARELRGAGETQYF
CDR3 DNA: TGCAGTGCTAGAGAGTTGCGGGGGGCCGGGGAGACCCAGTACTTC
V gene: TRBV20-1
J gene: TRBJ2-5
clone size: many
D gene: TRBD2

CDR3 protein: CSASMGVAYNEQFF
CDR3 DNA: TGCAGTGCTAGTATGGGGGTCGCCTACAATGAGCAGTTCTTC
V gene: TRBV20-1
J gene: TRBJ2-1
clone size: many
D gene: NA

CDR3 protein: CASSGAENSPLHF
CDR3 DNA: TGTGCCAGCAGTGGAGCGGAAAATTCACCCCTCCACTTT
V gene: TRBV2
J gene: TRBJ1-6
clone size: few
D gene: NA

CDR3 protein: CSVEEGGAEAFF
CDR3 DNA: TGCAGCGTTGAAGAGGGGGGGGCTGAAGCTTTCTTT
V gene: TRBV29-1
J gene: TRBJ1-1
clone size: many
D gene: NA

CDR3 protein: CASKQGSTDTQYF
CDR3 DNA: TGTGCCAGTAAACAGGGAAGCACAGATACGCAGTATTTT
V gene: TRBV19
J gene: TRBJ2-3
clone size: few
D gene: NA

CDR3 protein: CASSPPGSNTGELFF
CDR3 DNA: TGTGCCAGCAGCCCCCCAGGCTCGAACACCGGGGAGCTGTTTTTT
V gene: TRBV28
J gene: TRBJ2-2
clone size: many
D gene: NA

CDR3 protein: CASSSKSTWTEAFF
CDR3 DNA: TGTGCCAGCAGCAGCAAGAGCACCTGGACTGAAGCTTTCTTT
V gene: TRBV7-9
J gene: TRBJ1-1
clone size: many
D gene: NA

CDR3 protein: CATSRLTTGTEAFF
CDR3 DNA: TGTGCCACCAGCAGATTAACGACAGGGACTGAAGCTTTCTTT
V gene: TRBV15
J gene: TRBJ1-1
clone size: many
D gene: TRBD1

CDR3 protein: CASSLGHNQPQHF
CDR3 DNA: TGTGCCAGCAGCTTAGGACACAATCAGCCCCAGCATTTT
V gene: TRBV7-6
J gene: TRBJ1-5
clone size: many
D gene: NA

CDR3 protein: CASSLDRGAAYNEQFF
CDR3 DNA: TGTGCCAGCAGCTTAGACCGGGGGGCAGCCTACAATGAGCAGTTCTTC
V gene: TRBV7-6
J gene: TRBJ2-1
clone size: many
D gene: NA

CDR3 protein: CASSLGGLDYGYTF
CDR3 DNA: TGTGCCAGCAGCTTAGGGGGCCTAGACTATGGCTACACCTTC
V gene: TRBV7-9
J gene: TRBJ1-2
clone size: many
D gene: NA

CDR3 protein: CSASQGLAETQYF
CDR3 DNA: TGCAGTGCTAGCCAGGGACTAGCAGAGACCCAGTACTTC
V gene: TRBV20-1
J gene: TRBJ2-5
clone size: few
D gene: TRBD2

CDR3 protein: CASTPGGLSTDTQYF
CDR3 DNA: TGTGCCAGCACCCCTGGCGGCCTAAGCACAGATACGCAGTATTTT
V gene: TRBV3-1
J gene: TRBJ2-3
clone size: few
D gene: NA

CDR3 protein: CATSDSGGPRNEQFF
CDR3 DNA: TGTGCCACCAGTGATTCGGGGGGGCCTCGCAATGAGCAGTTCTTC
V gene: TRBV24-1
J gene: TRBJ2-1
clone size: many
D gene: TRBD2

CDR3 protein: CASSLGSLAGNQPQHF
CDR3 DNA: TGTGCCAGCAGCTTAGGAAGTCTTGCGGGGAATCAGCCCCAGCATTTT
V gene: TRBV7-8
J gene: TRBJ1-5
clone size: many
D gene: NA

CDR3 protein: CSASQGGPQQFF
CDR3 DNA: TGCAGTGCTTCCCAGGGGGGCCCTCAGCAGTTCTTC
V gene: TRBV20-1
J gene: TRBJ2-1
clone size: few
D gene: NA

CDR3 protein: CASSYSRGTSSSYNEQFF
CDR3 DNA: TGTGCCAGCAGTTACTCGAGAGGGACATCCTCCTCCTACAATGAGCAGTTCTTC
V gene: TRBV6-5
J gene: TRBJ2-1
clone size: few
D gene: NA

CDR3 protein: CASSNRGRYGYTF
CDR3 DNA: TGTGCCAGCAGTAACAGGGGGCGATATGGCTACACCTTC
V gene: TRBV6-1
J gene: TRBJ1-2
clone size: many
D gene: TRBD1

CDR3 protein: CSVDSRGRRGETQYF
CDR3 DNA: TGCAGCGTTGACAGCCGGGGGCGGAGGGGAGAGACCCAGTACTTC
V gene: TRBV29-1
J gene: TRBJ2-5
clone size: many
D gene: NA

CDR3 protein: CASQVSGYSTEAFF
CDR3 DNA: TGTGCCAGCCAAGTTTCGGGCTATAGCACTGAAGCTTTCTTT
V gene: TRBV12-3/TRBV12-4
J gene: TRBJ1-1
clone size: many
D gene: NA

CDR3 protein: CASSRLAGDSRNEQFF
CDR3 DNA: TGTGCCAGCAGCAGGCTTGCGGGCGATTCCCGGAATGAGCAGTTCTTC
V gene: TRBV9
J gene: TRBJ2-1
clone size: few
D gene: NA

CDR3 protein: CSVEDARTDTQYF
CDR3 DNA: TGCAGCGTTGAAGATGCACGTACAGATACGCAGTATTTT
V gene: TRBV29-1
J gene: TRBJ2-3
clone size: few
D gene: NA

CDR3 protein: CASSRGGATEAFF
CDR3 DNA: TGTGCCAGCAGTCGGGGGGGGGCCACTGAAGCTTTCTTT
V gene: TRBV28
J gene: TRBJ1-1
clone size: many
D gene: NA

CDR3 protein: CASSLVASSYNEQFF
CDR3 DNA: TGTGCCAGCAGCTTGGTGGCAAGCTCCTACAATGAGCAGTTCTTC
V gene: TRBV5-4
J gene: TRBJ2-1
clone size: many
D gene: NA

CDR3 protein: CASSWALDRGVDSPLHF
CDR3 DNA: TGTGCCAGCAGTTGGGCGCTGGACAGGGGGGTAGATTCACCCCTCCACTTT
V gene: TRBV6-6
J gene: TRBJ1-6
clone size: many
D gene: TRBD1

CDR3 protein: CASSLAVWTHGANYGYTF
CDR3 DNA: TGTGCCAGCAGCTTAGCGGTATGGACCCATGGAGCTAACTATGGCTACACCTTC
V gene: TRBV7-2
J gene: TRBJ1-2
clone size: many
D gene: NA

CDR3 protein: CASSAVAGGGNEQFF
CDR3 DNA: TGTGCCAGCAGCGCAGTAGCGGGGGGGGGAAATGAGCAGTTCTTC
V gene: TRBV7-2
J gene: TRBJ2-1
clone size: many
D gene: TRBD2

CDR3 protein: CASSQGTRYLGSGANVLTF
CDR3 DNA: TGCGCCAGCAGCCAAGGGACACGCTACCTGGGCTCTGGGGCCAACGTCCTGACTTTC
V gene: TRBV4-3
J gene: TRBJ2-6
clone size: few
D gene: NA

CDR3 protein: CASSLSWTSGGTDTQYF
CDR3 DNA: TGTGCCAGCAGTTTATCCTGGACTAGCGGGGGCACAGATACGCAGTATTTT
V gene: TRBV27
J gene: TRBJ2-3
clone size: many
D gene: TRBD2

CDR3 protein: CASSWAQGGYGYTF
CDR3 DNA: TGTGCCAGCAGTTGGGCCCAGGGTGGCTATGGCTACACCTTC
V gene: TRBV28
J gene: TRBJ1-2
clone size: NA
D gene: NA

CDR3 protein: CASSQAGALPNEQFF
CDR3 DNA: TGTGCCAGCAGCCAAGCGGGGGCCCTCCCCAATGAGCAGTTCTTC
V gene: TRBV4-2
J gene: TRBJ2-1
clone size: many
D gene: NA

CDR3 protein: CSASNDRGNGYTF
CDR3 DNA: TGCAGTGCTAGCAACGACAGGGGGAATGGCTACACCTTC
V gene: TRBV20-1
J gene: TRBJ1-2
clone size: many
D gene: TRBD1

CDR3 protein: CSARGTGSGYTF
CDR3 DNA: TGCAGTGCTAGAGGGACGGGTTCTGGCTACACCTTC
V gene: TRBV20-1
J gene: TRBJ1-2
clone size: NA
D gene: NA

CDR3 protein: CASNLLGTAYEQYF
CDR3 DNA: TGTGCCAGCAACTTACTGGGGACAGCCTACGAGCAGTACTTC
V gene: TRBV7-9
J gene: TRBJ2-7
clone size: many
D gene: TRBD1

CDR3 protein: CASSLRPATQYF
CDR3 DNA: TGTGCCAGCAGCTTACGACCCGCCACGCAGTATTTT
V gene: TRBV7-2
J gene: TRBJ2-3
clone size: many
D gene: NA

CDR3 protein: CASSRGQGNTEAFF
CDR3 DNA: TGTGCCAGTTCAAGGGGACAGGGGAACACTGAAGCTTTCTTT
V gene: TRBV19
J gene: TRBJ1-1
clone size: NA
D gene: TRBD1

CDR3 protein: CASSYKTGNQPQHF
CDR3 DNA: TGTGCCAGCAGTTACAAGACAGGCAATCAGCCCCAGCATTTT
V gene: TRBV6-6
J gene: TRBJ1-5
clone size: few
D gene: NA

CDR3 protein: CSVSGTRGGNTEAFF
CDR3 DNA: TGCAGCGTTTCAGGAACGAGGGGGGGTAACACTGAAGCTTTCTTT
V gene: TRBV29-1
J gene: TRBJ1-1
clone size: NA
D gene: NA

CDR3 protein: CASSPPGGRTNTEAFF
CDR3 DNA: TGTGCCAGCAGCCCTCCGGGGGGACGGACGAACACTGAAGCTTTCTTT
V gene: TRBV5-4
J gene: TRBJ1-1
clone size: many
D gene: NA

CDR3 protein: CASSYSADQPQHF
CDR3 DNA: TGTGCCAGCAGTTACTCGGCGGATCAGCCCCAGCATTTT
V gene: TRBV6-2/TRBV6-3
J gene: TRBJ1-5
clone size: NA
D gene: NA

CDR3 protein: CASSYLRGASGYTF
CDR3 DNA: TGCGCCAGCAGTTACCTCCGGGGGGCCAGTGGCTACACCTTC
V gene: TRBV10-2
J gene: TRBJ1-2
clone size: NA
D gene: NA

CDR3 protein: CSARDGGGDNEQFF
CDR3 DNA: TGCAGTGCTAGAGATGGGGGGGGAGACAATGAGCAGTTCTTC
V gene: TRBV20-1
J gene: TRBJ2-1
clone size: once
D gene: TRBD2

CDR3 protein: CASSWGVGGGNTDTQYF
CDR3 DNA: TGTGCCAGCAGCTGGGGGGTCGGGGGGGGGAACACAGATACGCAGTATTTT
V gene: TRBV7-8
J gene: TRBJ2-3
clone size: NA
D gene: TRBD2

CDR3 protein: CASSHRGRTEAFF
CDR3 DNA: TGTGCCAGCAGTCACAGGGGGAGAACTGAAGCTTTCTTT
V gene: TRBV12-3/TRBV12-4
J gene: TRBJ1-1
clone size: many
D gene: TRBD1

CDR3 protein: CASSFGGEVRNEQFF
CDR3 DNA: TGTGCCAGCAGCTTTGGGGGAGAAGTGCGGAATGAGCAGTTCTTC
V gene: TRBV5-5
J gene: TRBJ2-1
clone size: many
D gene: NA